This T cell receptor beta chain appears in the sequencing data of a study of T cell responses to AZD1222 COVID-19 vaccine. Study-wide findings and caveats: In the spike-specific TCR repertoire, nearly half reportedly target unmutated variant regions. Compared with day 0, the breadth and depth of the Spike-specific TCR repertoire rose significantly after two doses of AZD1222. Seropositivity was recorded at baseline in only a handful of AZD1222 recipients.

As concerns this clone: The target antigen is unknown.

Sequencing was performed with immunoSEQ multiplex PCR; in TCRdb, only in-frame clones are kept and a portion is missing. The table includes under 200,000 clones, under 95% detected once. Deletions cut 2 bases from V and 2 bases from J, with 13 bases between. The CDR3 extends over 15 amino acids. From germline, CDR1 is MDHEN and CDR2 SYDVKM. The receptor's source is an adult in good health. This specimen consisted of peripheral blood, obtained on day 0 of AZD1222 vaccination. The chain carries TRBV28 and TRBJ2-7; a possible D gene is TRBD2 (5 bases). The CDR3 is CASSLTGMVAYEQYF. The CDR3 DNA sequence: TGTGCCAGCAGTTTAACGGGGATGGTGGCCTACGAGCAGTACTTC.